This entry lists 8 T cell receptor beta chains sequenced from one sample in a study of T cells after yellow fever vaccination. TCRdb ran MiXCR on the 5' RACE reads and lists one entry per CDR3 protein. The sample holds 620,000 or so distinct CDR3 sequences; 17% are singletons and the top ten take roughly a sixth. Sequenced here: PBMCs, sampled around 5 days after the first yellow fever vaccination. The receptors derive from a man aged 18 to 29 who received the YFV17D yellow fever vaccine.

The V gene is TRBV18, the J gene TRBJ1-3; D gene uncertain. Germline loops: CDR1 KGHSH, CDR2 LQKENI. V was shortened by 6 bases and J by 0 bases, with 15 bases between the two germline ends. This CDR3 region has 16 residues. CDR3 amino acids: CASSPRAAPSGNTIYF. The CDR3, as DNA: TGTGCCAGCTCCCCGAGGGCGGCCCCCTCTGGAAACACCATATATTTT.

This clonotype was counted ten times or more. The chain combines TRBV4-3 with TRBJ2-3; perhaps TRBD2 as D (6 bases). CDR3 size: 16 residues. Germline CDR1 and CDR2: LGHNA and YSLEER. The V end was cut by 1 base, the J end by 0 bases, with 11 bases between. This CDR3 reads CASSQAGGASTDTQYF. In DNA form, the CDR3 reads TGCGCCAGCAGCCAAGCTGGAGGGGCGAGCACAGATACGCAGTATTTT.

This clonotype has just a few counts. This chain links TRBV7-3 with TRBJ1-1; D unclear. This CDR3 is 15 amino acids long. Trimming removed 2 bases at V and 5 bases at J, with 15 bases between. Germline V lookup: CDR1 SGHTA, CDR2 FQGTGA. CDR3 in DNA: TGTGCCAGCAGCTTACGGCCACAACCCGGGACTGAAGCTTTCTTT. It specifies CASSLRPQPGTEAFF.

The chain employs TRBV14 and TRBJ1-1; D is unresolved. V lost 1 base to trimming and J lost 1 base, with 10 bases between them. There are 15 residues in the CDR3. Germline V gene lookup returns CDR1 SGHDN and CDR2 FVKESK. The CDR3 sequence: CASSQVEVPNTEAFF. The CDR3 coding sequence is TGTGCCAGCAGCCAAGTTGAGGTTCCGAACACTGAAGCTTTCTTT.

The chain joins TRBV11-2 to TRBJ1-2; possible D gene TRBD1, 5 bases. The CDR3 covers 19 residues. Trimming removed 3 bases from V and 5 bases from J, with 28 bases in between. The germline V gene has CDR1 SGHAT and CDR2 FQNNGV. The DNA of the CDR3 is TGTGCCAGCAGCTTCCTGGGGTCGGGGCGCTTCGGTCTGAATTATGGCTACACCTTC. Residues: CASSFLGSGRFGLNYGYTF.

This clonotype was recorded many times. The V call is TRBV10-3, the J call TRBJ2-1; 11 nucleotides align to TRBD2. CDR1 and CDR2 from the germline V gene are ENHRY and SYGVKD. CDR3 length equals 15 residues. V lost 8 bases to trimming and J lost 7 bases; unmatched junction nucleotides: 10. The CDR3 coding sequence is TGTGCCATCCTAAAGGTAGCGGGGGGGGATAATGAGCAGTTCTTC. Amino acid sequence: CAILKVAGGDNEQFF.

The V and J genes are TRBV5-1 and TRBJ2-1; 9 positions agree with TRBD1. The germline CDR1 and CDR2 sequences are SGHRS and YFSETQ. The ends lost 4 bases at V and 7 bases at J; junction bases unmatched: 9. This CDR3 is built from 15 residues. The CDR3 is CASSPGQGRWNEQFF. The CDR3, as DNA: TGCGCCAGCAGCCCGGGACAGGGCCGCTGGAATGAGCAGTTCTTC.

Ten or more counts support this clonotype. This chain uses TRBV10-2 with TRBJ1-2; the match to TRBD1 covers 7 bases. The CDR3 loop spans 15 amino acids. The V segment lost 8 bases and the J segment 2 bases; nucleotides outside the gene matches: 11. Germline lookup yields CDR1 WSHSY and CDR2 SAAADI. The CDR3, as DNA: TGCGCCAGCGGCAGGGGGGCATGGGGCAACTATGGCTACACCTTC. Translation: CASGRGAWGNYGYTF.